This TCR beta chain emerged from a study of vaccination and CD4 T cells after COVID-19. Study information: Participants received two doses of either BNT162b2 or mRNA-1273 vaccine. Post-vaccine sample collection happened at a median of approximately 74 days after dose two, ranging 14 to 241.

V was clipped by 2 bases and J by 4 bases, with 0 bases between them. The CDR3 is 11 amino acids. The germline V gene encodes CDR1 SNHLY and CDR2 FYNNEI. General study findings and limits: In convalescent patients, a median about 90% of post-vaccine SARS-CoV-2-reactive clones appeared only after vaccination.

Time point described: late sampling 161 to 241 days after vaccination in three convalescent patients. Treatment described: roughly nine-day PBMC culture with coronavirus spike peptide pools or control peptides (ViraFEST assay). Worth noting for this clonotype: Antigen: not known.

Oncomine TCR Beta short-read sequencing was applied to DNA from cultured CD4+ T cells. TCRdb re-derived calls from the PCR reads in MiXCR, one entry per CDR3 protein. The table lists approximately 17,000 distinct CDR3 sequences, around 52% of them singletons. The chain has TRBV2 and TRBJ2-1, with D uncertain. The sequences come from CD4+ T cells from blood, cultured in vitro, collected about 7 months after SARS-CoV-2 vaccination. The clonotype was recovered from a human donor who had recovered from COVID-19. The CDR3 DNA follows: TGTGCCAGCAGTGAATACAATGAGCAGTTCTTC. It translates to CASSEYNEQFF.